The subject of this entry is one T cell receptor (beta chain). Its antigen is not identified. The CDR3 extends over 13 amino acids. Per germline, CDR1 SGDLS and CDR2 YYNGEE. V lost 4 bases and J 6 bases, leaving 13 bases between the germline ends. A second about 7 to 11 cycle PCR used barcoded and J-beta primers. The study obtained at least 3 million CDR3-containing paired-end reads from every sample. From the 5' RACE reads, TCRdb called clonotypes with MiXCR, one entry per CDR3 protein. In the table there are hundreds of thousands of distinct CDR3 sequences, roughly 50% of which are singletons. These data come from a study of blood T cells in healthy people across ages. Study-wide results and limits: Age showed a roughly linear inverse relationship with TCR beta diversity per million T cells.

This TCR derives from a woman aged 60-75 years in good health. Specimen: blood. The chain links TRBV9 to TRBJ1-2, with a tentative D call TRBD1 (5 bases). CDR3 sequence: CASSPRQNDGYTF. Here the CDR3 DNA reads TGTGCCAGCAGCCCCCGACAGAATGATGGCTACACCTTC.